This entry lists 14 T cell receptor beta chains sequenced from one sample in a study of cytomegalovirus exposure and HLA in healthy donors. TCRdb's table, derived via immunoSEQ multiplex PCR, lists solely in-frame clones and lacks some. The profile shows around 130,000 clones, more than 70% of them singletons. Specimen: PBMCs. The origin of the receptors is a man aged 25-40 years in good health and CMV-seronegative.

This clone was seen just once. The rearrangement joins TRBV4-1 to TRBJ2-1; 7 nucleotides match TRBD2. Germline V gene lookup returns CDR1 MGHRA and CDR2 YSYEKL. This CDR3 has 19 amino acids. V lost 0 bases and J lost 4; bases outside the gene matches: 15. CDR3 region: CASSQDRDPGRARYNEQFF. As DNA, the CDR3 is TGCGCCAGCAGCCAAGATCGGGATCCGGGGAGGGCCAGGTACAATGAGCAGTTCTTC.

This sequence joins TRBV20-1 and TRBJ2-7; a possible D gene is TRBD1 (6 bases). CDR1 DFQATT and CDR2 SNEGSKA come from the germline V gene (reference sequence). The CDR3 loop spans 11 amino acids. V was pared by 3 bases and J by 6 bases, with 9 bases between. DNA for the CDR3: TGCAGTGCTAGGCAAGGGGGCGAGCAGTACTTC. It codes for CSARQGGEQYF.

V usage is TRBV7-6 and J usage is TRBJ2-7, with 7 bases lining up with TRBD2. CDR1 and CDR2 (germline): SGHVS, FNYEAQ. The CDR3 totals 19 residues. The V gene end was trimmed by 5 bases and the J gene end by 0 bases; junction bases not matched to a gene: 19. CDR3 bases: TGTGCCAGCAGCCACCCCCCCAGCGGGGCAGGGTTGGACTCCTACGAGCAGTACTTC. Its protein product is CASSHPPSGAGLDSYEQYF.

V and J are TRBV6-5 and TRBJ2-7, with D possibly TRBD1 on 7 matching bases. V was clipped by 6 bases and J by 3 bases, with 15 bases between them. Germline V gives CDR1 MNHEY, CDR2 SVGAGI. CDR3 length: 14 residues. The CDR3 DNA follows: TGTGCCAGCAGGCGTCCAGGGGGGATCTACGAGCAGTACTTC. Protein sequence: CASRRPGGIYEQYF.

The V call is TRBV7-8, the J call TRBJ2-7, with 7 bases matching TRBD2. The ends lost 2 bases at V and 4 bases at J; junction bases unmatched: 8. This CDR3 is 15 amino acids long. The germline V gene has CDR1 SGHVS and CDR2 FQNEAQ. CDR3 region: CASSLLPGTIYEQYF. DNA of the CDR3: TGTGCCAGCAGCTTACTGCCCGGGACTATTTACGAGCAGTACTTC.

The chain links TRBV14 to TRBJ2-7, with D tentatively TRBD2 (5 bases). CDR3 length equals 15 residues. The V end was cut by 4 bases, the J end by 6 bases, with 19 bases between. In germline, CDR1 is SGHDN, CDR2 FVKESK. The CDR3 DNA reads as TGTGCCAGCAGCCCTCATCGACTAACGTCGGGCGAGCAGTACTTC. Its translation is CASSPHRLTSGEQYF.

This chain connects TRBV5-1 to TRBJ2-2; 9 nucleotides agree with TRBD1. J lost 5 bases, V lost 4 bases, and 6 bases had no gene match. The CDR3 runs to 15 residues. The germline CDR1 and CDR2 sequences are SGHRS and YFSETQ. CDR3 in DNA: TGCGCCAGCAGCCCGGCCGGGACAGGGACCGGGGAGCTGTTTTTT. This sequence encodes CASSPAGTGTGELFF.

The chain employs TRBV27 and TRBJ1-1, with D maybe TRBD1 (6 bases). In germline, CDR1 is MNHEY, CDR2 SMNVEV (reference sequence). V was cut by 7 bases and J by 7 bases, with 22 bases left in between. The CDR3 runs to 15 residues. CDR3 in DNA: TGTGCCAGCACCTACCGCCCCGGCAGGGGATATGAAGCTTTCTTT. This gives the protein CASTYRPGRGYEAFF.

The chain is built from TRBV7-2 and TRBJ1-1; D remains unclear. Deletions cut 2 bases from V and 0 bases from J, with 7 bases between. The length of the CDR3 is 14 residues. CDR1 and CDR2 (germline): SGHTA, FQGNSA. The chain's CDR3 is CASSLRTVNTEAFF. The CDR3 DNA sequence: TGTGCCAGCAGCTTACGGACTGTGAACACTGAAGCTTTCTTT. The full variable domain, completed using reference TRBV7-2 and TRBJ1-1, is GAGVSQSPSNKVTEKGKDVELRCDPISGHTALYWYRQSLGQGLEFLIYFQGNSAPDKSGLPSDRFSAERTGGSVSTLTIQRTQQEDSAVYLCASSLRTVNTEAFFGQGTRLTVV.

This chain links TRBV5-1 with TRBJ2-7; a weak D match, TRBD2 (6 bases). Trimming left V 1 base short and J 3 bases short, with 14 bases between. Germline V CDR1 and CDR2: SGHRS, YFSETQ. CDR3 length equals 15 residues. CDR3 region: CASSLWTGGDYEQYF. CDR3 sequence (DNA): TGCGCCAGCAGCTTGTGGACGGGCGGGGACTACGAGCAGTACTTC.

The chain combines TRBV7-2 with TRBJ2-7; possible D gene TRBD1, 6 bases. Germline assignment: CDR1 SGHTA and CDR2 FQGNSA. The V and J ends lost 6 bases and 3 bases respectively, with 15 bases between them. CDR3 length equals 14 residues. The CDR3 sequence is CASRSTGGYYEQYF. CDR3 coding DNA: TGTGCCAGCAGGTCGACAGGTGGCTACTACGAGCAGTACTTC. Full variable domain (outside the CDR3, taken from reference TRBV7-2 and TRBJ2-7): GAGVSQSPSNKVTEKGKDVELRCDPISGHTALYWYRQSLGQGLEFLIYFQGNSAPDKSGLPSDRFSAERTGGSVSTLTIQRTQQEDSAVYLCASRSTGGYYEQYFGPGTRLTVT.

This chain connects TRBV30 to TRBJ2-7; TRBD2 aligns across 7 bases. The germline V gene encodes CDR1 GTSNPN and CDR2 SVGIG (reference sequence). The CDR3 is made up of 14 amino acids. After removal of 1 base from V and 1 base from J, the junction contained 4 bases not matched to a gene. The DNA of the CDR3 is TGTGCCTGGAGTGGAAGGGGACTATCCTACGAGCAGTACTTC. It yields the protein CAWSGRGLSYEQYF.

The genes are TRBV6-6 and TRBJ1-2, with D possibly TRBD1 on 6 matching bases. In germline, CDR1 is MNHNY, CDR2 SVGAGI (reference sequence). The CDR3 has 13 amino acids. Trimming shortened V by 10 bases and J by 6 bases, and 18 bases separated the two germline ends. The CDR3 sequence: CATLEGGGHGYTF. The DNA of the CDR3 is TGTGCCACCCTGGAGGGGGGGGGCCATGGCTACACCTTC.

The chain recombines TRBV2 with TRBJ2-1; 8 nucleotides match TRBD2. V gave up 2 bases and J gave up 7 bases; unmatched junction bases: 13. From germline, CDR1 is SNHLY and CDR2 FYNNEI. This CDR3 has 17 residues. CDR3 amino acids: CASSESISGRGRNEQFF. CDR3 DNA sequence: TGTGCCAGCAGTGAATCAATAAGCGGGAGAGGTAGGAATGAGCAGTTCTTC.